The 27 T cell receptor beta chains given below trace back to one sample, sequenced in a study of long-term antiretroviral therapy in people with HIV. They ran version v3.0 of the immunoSEQ assay at survey level. Repertoires were generated with immunoSEQ multiplex PCR, while TCRdb's copy carries only in-frame clones and drops some. The profile shows under 30,000 clones, roughly 96% of them singletons. The source was unsorted PBMCs, collected roughly 6 years after starting antiretroviral therapy. Every receptor here comes from a man under 40 with HIV.

This chain connects TRBV11-2 to TRBJ2-7; 8 bases are a match to TRBD2. The germline gives CDR1 SGHAT, CDR2 FQNNGV. This CDR3 spans 11 amino acids. V lost 5 bases, J lost 10 bases, and 4 bases stayed unmatched. CDR3 in amino acids: CASSESGSQYF. Here the CDR3 DNA reads TGTGCCAGCAGCGAGAGCGGGAGTCAGTACTTC.

V gene TRBV7-2 combines with J gene TRBJ2-3, with 9 bases matching TRBD2. Germline CDR1 SGHTA, CDR2 FQGNSA. CDR3 length: 18 amino acids. J was trimmed by 0 bases and V by 4 bases; bases with no gene match: 11. The CDR3 nucleotides read TGTGCCAGCAGCTCCACCATCCTAGCGGGGTGGAGCACAGATACGCAGTATTTT. Protein product: CASSSTILAGWSTDTQYF.

V usage is TRBV19 and J usage is TRBJ1-2; D not certain. Trimming cost V 1 base and J 1 base, with 10 bases left between them. Per the germline V gene, CDR1 is LNHDA and CDR2 is SQIVND (reference sequence). CDR3 size: 15 residues. The CDR3: CASSIGGSFNYGYTF. The CDR3 coding sequence is TGTGCCAGTAGTATAGGAGGGAGTTTTAACTATGGCTACACCTTC.

The rearrangement links TRBV10-3 to TRBJ2-5; 10 positions agree with TRBD2. Germline-derived CDR1 and CDR2 are ENHRY and SYGVKD. The ends lost 4 bases at V and 11 bases at J; junction bases unmatched: 10. The CDR3 has 14 amino acids. The CDR3 bases are TGTGCCATCAGTGGTTGGCTAGCGGGAGTTGAGCAGTACTTC. It specifies CAISGWLAGVEQYF.

This chain joins TRBV5-1 and TRBJ2-2; a possible D gene is TRBD2 (6 bases). This CDR3 is 16 amino acids long. Trimming cost V 1 base and J 1 base, with 11 bases left between them. From germline, CDR1 is SGHRS and CDR2 YFSETQ. The CDR3 reads CASSLSVGGNTGELFF. CDR3 coding DNA: TGCGCCAGCAGCTTGTCCGTGGGAGGGAACACCGGGGAGCTGTTTTTT.

V is TRBV15 and J is TRBJ1-5, with 8 bases fitting TRBD1. CDR1 and CDR2 (germline): LNHNV, YYDKDF (reference sequence). V trimming: 5 bases; J trimming: 2 bases; junction bases outside the gene matches: 5. This CDR3 comprises 15 residues. CDR3 residues: CATSSGQGGNQPQHF. In nucleotides, the CDR3 is TGTGCCACCAGCTCAGGACAGGGAGGCAATCAGCCCCAGCATTTT.

The chain links TRBV9 to TRBJ1-3; D remains ambiguous. Germline V gene lookup returns CDR1 SGDLS and CDR2 YYNGEE. The CDR3 has 18 residues. Trimming took 1 base from V and 0 from J, leaving 17 bases between them. The CDR3 here is CASSVSPKSVYSGNTIYF. CDR3 DNA: TGTGCCAGCAGCGTATCCCCCAAGTCGGTGTACTCTGGAAACACCATATATTTT.

V and J are TRBV18 and TRBJ1-5, with 8 bases matching TRBD1. The germline CDR1 and CDR2 sequences are KGHSH and LQKENI. This CDR3 region has 17 residues. The J segment lost 8 bases and the V segment lost 0 bases, leaving 12 bases of the junction unmatched. As DNA, the CDR3 is TGTGCCAGCTCACCACCGTGGCAGGGGGCGCCCAGGAAGCCCCAGCATTTT. Protein sequence: CASSPPWQGAPRKPQHF.

V is TRBV7-9 and J is TRBJ1-4; TRBD1 matches at 10 bases. Germline values: CDR1 SEHNR, CDR2 FQNEAQ (reference sequence). The CDR3 runs 16 residues. Germline trimming cut 5 bases from V and 6 bases from J; bases unmatched to any gene: 9. In nucleotides, the CDR3 is TGTGCCAGCAGCCAAGGGACAGGGGTTCGGGATGAAAAACTGTTTTTT. It specifies CASSQGTGVRDEKLFF.

DNA of the CDR3: TGTGCCAGCAGCGTTCTAGGTGGGCGCGAGCAGTACTTC. Residues: CASSVLGGREQYF. The rearrangement uses TRBV2 and TRBJ2-5; unclear D gene. The last part of the DNA fits TRBJ2-7 better; the J call may be wrong. This CDR3 has 13 residues. CDR1 and CDR2 (germline): SNHLY, FYNNEI.

This clone was counted a few times. The chain carries TRBV6-5 and TRBJ2-7; TRBD2 matches 8 bases. Germline loops: CDR1 MNHEY, CDR2 SVGAGI. This CDR3 spans 14 amino acids. V lost 6 bases, J lost 2 bases, and 6 bases stayed unmatched. CDR3 loop: CASRFSGVTYEQYF. CDR3 DNA sequence: TGTGCCAGCAGATTTAGCGGGGTCACCTACGAGCAGTACTTC.

The chain recombines TRBV30 with TRBJ1-1; possible D gene TRBD1, 5 bases. The CDR3 length is 14 residues. Germline V gives CDR1 GTSNPN, CDR2 SVGIG (reference sequence). Between the trimmed V and J ends, which lost 0 bases and 2 bases, there was a span of 10 bases. CDR3 nucleotide sequence: TGTGCCTGGAGTGTAGGGGCAGGTAACACTGAAGCTTTCTTT. Translating it yields CAWSVGAGNTEAFF.

V and J are TRBV2 and TRBJ1-4; D might be TRBD1 (6 bases). The germline gives CDR1 SNHLY, CDR2 FYNNEI. The CDR3 contains 14 residues. The ends were cut back, 6 bases at V and 7 bases at J, with 15 bases in the middle. CDR3 protein: CASSNRDMTEKLFF. In DNA form, the CDR3 reads TGTGCCAGCAGCAACCGGGACATGACTGAAAAACTGTTTTTT.

This chain joins TRBV5-1 and TRBJ2-3; 11 bases align to TRBD1. V shed 0 bases, J shed 3 bases, and the junction held 6 bases outside the gene matches. Germline V gives CDR1 SGHRS, CDR2 YFSETQ. The length of the CDR3 is 17 residues. CDR3 DNA: TGCGCCAGCAGCTTGGGGGACAGGGGGATTGGAACAGATACGCAGTATTTT. Translated: CASSLGDRGIGTDTQYF.

The chain links TRBV30 to TRBJ2-3; 14 bases line up with TRBD2. The CDR3 spans 15 residues. Trimming at V came to 5 bases and at J to 3 bases, leaving 4 bases not matched to a gene. In germline, CDR1 is GTSNPN, CDR2 SVGIG (reference sequence). CDR3 in DNA: TGTGCCTGGGGGGGACTAGCGGGGGTAACAGATACGCAGTATTTT. It specifies CAWGGLAGVTDTQYF.

V and J are TRBV7-9 and TRBJ2-3; 14 nucleotides match TRBD2. Trimming removed 4 bases from V and 1 base from J; junction bases left unmatched: 7. The V gene's germline CDR1 is SEHNR and CDR2 FQNEAQ (reference sequence). This CDR3 is 18 amino acids long. CDR3 sequence reads: CASSSGTSGRMGTDTQYF. The CDR3 region has the DNA TGTGCCAGCAGCTCCGGGACTAGCGGGAGAATGGGCACAGATACGCAGTATTTT.

The rearrangement uses TRBV28 and TRBJ1-1; D is undetermined. Between the trimmed V and J ends, which lost 7 bases and 3 bases, there was a span of 12 bases. The CDR3 extends over 13 amino acids. CDR1 is MDHEN, CDR2 SYDVKM, per germline. The CDR3 protein is CASMARPHTEAFF. CDR3 sequence (DNA): TGTGCCAGCATGGCAAGACCACACACTGAAGCTTTCTTT.

The chain links TRBV30 to TRBJ2-3; weak D call: TRBD2 (7 bases). CDR3 length: 15 amino acids. Germline V gives CDR1 GTSNPN, CDR2 SVGIG (reference sequence). V was shortened by 7 bases and J by 1 base, with 18 bases between the two germline ends. The CDR3 nucleotides are TGTGCCTCCTCCCAGGGGCTAGCGGGCACAGATACGCAGTATTTT. Amino acid sequence: CASSQGLAGTDTQYF.

This clone was detected a few times. This chain links TRBV2 with TRBJ2-3, with a tentative D call TRBD2 (5 bases). V lost 5 bases and J 6 bases, leaving 12 bases between the germline ends. There are 13 residues in the CDR3. Looked up from germline, CDR1 is SNHLY and CDR2 is FYNNEI. The CDR3 DNA reads as TGTGCCAGCAGTTTGGACTCGTCGGATACGCAGTATTTT. This encodes CASSLDSSDTQYF.

The J gene is TRBJ2-7, the V gene TRBV28; D could derive from TRBD1 or TRBD2 (6 bases each). V lost 6 bases, J lost 2 bases, and 14 bases lay in between. The CDR3 is 14 amino acids. The germline gives CDR1 MDHEN, CDR2 SYDVKM. The CDR3: CASSPGDSTYEQYF. The CDR3 bases are TGTGCCAGCAGCCCAGGGGACTCTACCTACGAGCAGTACTTC.

This chain links TRBV6-5 with TRBJ1-1, with D tentatively TRBD1 (5 bases). The germline V gene encodes CDR1 MNHEY and CDR2 SVGAGI. There are 15 residues in the CDR3. V lost 4 bases, J lost 0 bases, and 12 bases lay in between. Written as DNA, the CDR3 is TGTGCCAGCAGTTCCCTGGGGGTGATGAACACTGAAGCTTTCTTT. Translation gives CASSSLGVMNTEAFF.

The chain joins TRBV5-1 to TRBJ1-1; D possibly corresponds to TRBD1 (5 bases). Trimming shortened V by 1 base and J by 5 bases, and 12 bases separated the two germline ends. Germline V lookup: CDR1 SGHRS, CDR2 YFSETQ. The CDR3 loop spans 14 amino acids. The CDR3 DNA reads as TGCGCCAGCAGCTTGACCCAGGGCAAAACTGAAGCTTTCTTT. This translates into CASSLTQGKTEAFF.

CDR3 loop: CASSHATGPSYNEQFF. CDR3 DNA: TGCGCCAGCAGCCATGCAACGGGGCCGTCCTACAATGAGCAGTTCTTC. The chain combines TRBV4-3 with TRBJ2-1; either TRBD1 or TRBD2 may supply D (5 bases each). Looked up from germline, CDR1 is LGHNA and CDR2 is YSLEER. Between the trimmed V and J ends, which lost 3 bases and 1 base, there was a span of 13 bases. This CDR3 is 16 amino acids long.

This chain links TRBV29-1 with TRBJ2-1; D ambiguous. Per the germline V gene, CDR1 is SQVTM and CDR2 is ANQGSEA. The CDR3 is 13 amino acids. Trimming took off 5 bases at V and 6 bases at J, with 14 bases between the two ends. CDR3 amino acids: CSVPVSQSNEQFF. CDR3 DNA: TGCAGCGTTCCGGTCAGCCAATCCAATGAGCAGTTCTTC.

V usage is TRBV7-2 and J usage is TRBJ1-1; 7 bases are shared with TRBD1. With 6 bases clipped from V and 1 base from J, the junction kept 5 bases outside the gene matches. This CDR3 is 14 amino acids long. Germline lookup yields CDR1 SGHTA and CDR2 FQGNSA. The CDR3 region is CASSLGTANTEAFF. In nucleotides, the CDR3 is TGTGCCAGCAGTCTAGGGACAGCGAACACTGAAGCTTTCTTT.

The chain links TRBV15 to TRBJ2-5; 7 bases agree with TRBD2. Germline CDR1 reads LNHNV; CDR2 reads YYDKDF (reference sequence). The ends lost 0 bases at V and 6 bases at J; junction bases unmatched: 13. The CDR3 loop spans 17 amino acids. The DNA of the CDR3 is TGTGCCACCAGCAGAGACACTGGCGGGAGAGGAATAAAGACCCAGTACTTC. This codes for CATSRDTGGRGIKTQYF.

The gene calls are TRBV15 and TRBJ1-3; D unclear. CDR1 and CDR2 (germline): LNHNV, YYDKDF (reference sequence). V lost 5 bases and J lost 4, with 12 bases in between. The CDR3 covers 14 residues. This CDR3 is CATSRNLGGNTIYF. The CDR3 coding sequence is TGTGCCACCAGCCGCAACCTCGGGGGAAACACCATATATTTT.